Listed here are 5 T cell receptor beta chains from one sample, sequenced in a study of cytomegalovirus exposure and HLA in healthy donors. Primers included in the PCR were 60 Vbeta and 13 Jbeta primers. Generated by immunoSEQ multiplex PCR, the TCRdb table keeps only in-frame clones and is missing some. The sample lists approximately 75,000 clones, around three quarters seen once, with approximately 1% in the top ten. Sequenced: PBMCs. These receptors were collected from a male donor in good health and CMV-seronegative.

V gene TRBV7-2 combines with J gene TRBJ2-3; 8 bases agree with TRBD2. This CDR3 has 14 amino acids. The germline CDR1 and CDR2 sequences are SGHTA and FQGNSA. After removal of 5 bases from V and 4 bases from J, the junction contained 5 bases not matched to a gene. CDR3 region: CASSPTSVPDTQYF. CDR3 DNA sequence: TGTGCCAGCAGCCCGACTAGCGTTCCAGATACGCAGTATTTT.

A word on this clone: Its ends do not fully match the called genes, so a read error is possible. The V call is TRBV4-2, the J call TRBJ1-5; 10 bases line up with TRBD1. The germline V gene has CDR1 LGHNA and CDR2 YNFKEQ. CDR3 length equals 17 residues. CDR3 bases: TGTGCCAGCAGCCAAGATCAAGAGACAGGGGGCCGGCAGCCCCAGAATTTT. Protein sequence: CASSQDQETGGRQPQNF.

The chain combines TRBV4-1 with TRBJ2-2; no clear D. V lost 0 bases and J 3 bases, leaving 8 bases between the germline ends. Germline values: CDR1 MGHRA, CDR2 YSYEKL. The CDR3 consists of 15 residues. CDR3 residues: CASSQDVAYTGELFF. CDR3 DNA: TGCGCCAGCAGCCAAGATGTGGCTTACACCGGGGAGCTGTTTTTT.

The chain employs TRBV7-8 and TRBJ2-1; 10 positions agree with TRBD2. Germline-derived CDR1 and CDR2 are SGHVS and FQNEAQ. The CDR3 consists of 16 residues. J gave up 9 bases and V 2 bases, and 10 bases lay outside the gene matches. Here the CDR3 DNA reads TGTGCCAGCAGCTTAAGCCGGATAGCGGGGGGCCGTGAGCAGTTCTTC. Residues: CASSLSRIAGGREQFF.

The genes are TRBV19 and TRBJ2-1, with 16 bases fitting TRBD2. With V trimmed by 7 bases and J by 4 bases, 10 bases remained unmatched. Germline CDR1 is LNHDA and CDR2 is SQIVND (reference sequence). This CDR3 has 18 residues. CDR3 sequence reads: CASKAGTSGGASYNEQFF. CDR3 nucleotide sequence: TGTGCCAGTAAGGCAGGGACTAGCGGGGGGGCCTCTTACAATGAGCAGTTCTTC.